A selection of T cell receptor beta chains follows, all from one sample in a study. TCRdb recomputed calls from the 5' RACE reads with MiXCR, one row per CDR3 protein. The table lists fewer than 60,000 distinct CDR3 sequences, 28% of them singletons. The sequencing input was naive CD4+ T cells sorted from blood. The source of these receptors is a female donor with breast cancer. Both conserved end residues are part of each CDR3. Fields, in order: D gene, clone size, V gene, J gene, CDR3 DNA, CDR3 protein. D genes are given only for firm matches. Not all rows give a size; the values are once, few, many and, for expanded clones, a class.

-,few,TRBV21-1,TRBJ1-6,TGTGCCAGCAGCAATGAGACAGGGGTAAATTCACCCCTCCACTTT,CASSNETGVNSPLHF
TRBD1,few,TRBV7-9,TRBJ2-7,TGTGCCAGCAGCCAGGGGGCGACGGGCTACGAGCAGTACTTC,CASSQGATGYEQYF
-,few,TRBV7-8,TRBJ2-3,TGTGCCAGCAGCTTGAAGCGGACCACAGATACGCAGTATTTT,CASSLKRTTDTQYF
TRBD1,many,TRBV6-1,TRBJ1-2,TGTGCCACACAAACGACAGGGTTCTATGGCTACACCTTC,CATQTTGFYGYTF
TRBD1,-,TRBV7-9,TRBJ1-6,TGTGCCAGCAGCCTTCGGGGACAGCTTAATTCACCCCTCCACTTT,CASSLRGQLNSPLHF
-,medium-sized,TRBV20-1,TRBJ1-2,TGCAGTGCTAGGACAGAGACTAACTATGGCTACACCTTC,CSARTETNYGYTF
TRBD1,-,TRBV18,TRBJ1-3,TGTGCCAGCTCCGCTACAGGGGACTCTGGAAACACCATATATTTT,CASSATGDSGNTIYF
-,many,TRBV6-1,TRBJ1-3,TGTGCCAGCAGTGCTCGACTAAACTCTGGAAACACCATATATTTT,CASSARLNSGNTIYF
TRBD2,-,TRBV30,TRBJ2-7,TGTGCCTGGACAGACAGCATAGCGGGAGGGTCCTACGAGCAGTACTTC,CAWTDSIAGGSYEQYF
-,-,TRBV12-3/TRBV12-4,TRBJ2-3,TGTGCCAGCAGTTTAGGGTCTAGCGACACAGATACGCAGTATTTT,CASSLGSSDTDTQYF
-,-,TRBV7-2,TRBJ2-1,TGTGCCAGCAGCTACAGAACAGGGAGCTCCTACAATGAGCAGTTCTTC,CASSYRTGSSYNEQFF
-,-,TRBV11-2,TRBJ2-3,TGTGCCAGCAGCTTAGATTTGACCGCAGATACGCAGTATTTT,CASSLDLTADTQYF
-,-,TRBV5-1,TRBJ2-3,TGCGCCAGCAGCTTGAATGTCCGTGCTAGCACAGATACGCAGTATTTT,CASSLNVRASTDTQYF
TRBD2,-,TRBV2,TRBJ2-1,TGTGCCAGCCTGGGACTAGCGGGATACAATGAGCAGTTCTTC,CASLGLAGYNEQFF
TRBD1,-,TRBV29-1,TRBJ1-2,TGCAGCGTTGAAAATCAGGGGGGAGGATATGGCTACACCTTC,CSVENQGGGYGYTF
-,-,TRBV29-1,TRBJ2-7,TGCAGCGCAGCCGGGACAAAGTTCTCCTACGAGCAGTACTTC,CSAAGTKFSYEQYF
-,few,TRBV5-1,TRBJ2-2,TGCGCCAGCACCGTGGACCCTGCCGGGGAGCTGTTTTTT,CASTVDPAGELFF
-,medium-sized,TRBV7-3,TRBJ2-2,TGTGCCAGCAGTTTGGACTCGAACACCGGGGAGCTGTTTTTT,CASSLDSNTGELFF
-,many,TRBV20-1,TRBJ1-1,TGCAGTGCTAGAGAGGCCATCACTGAAGCTTTCTTT,CSAREAITEAFF
TRBD2,-,TRBV19,TRBJ2-1,TGTGCCAGCACCGGGACTAGCCGGCGTGGATCAAATGAGCAGTTCTTC,CASTGTSRRGSNEQFF
TRBD2,-,TRBV11-2,TRBJ2-3,TGTGCCAGCTTCCCCATAGCGGGGGAGGCAGATACGCAGTATTTT,CASFPIAGEADTQYF
-,-,TRBV2,TRBJ2-1,TGTGCCACAACCTATAGCGCATCCTACAATGAGCAGTTCTTC,CATTYSASYNEQFF
-,few,TRBV7-6,TRBJ2-2,TGTGCCAGCAGCCTCGATGCAGGGACCGGGGAGCTGTTTTTT,CASSLDAGTGELFF
-,-,TRBV7-2,TRBJ2-1,TGTGCCAGCAGCTCGTGGGCGGGGCGGGGCAATGAGCAGTTCTTC,CASSSWAGRGNEQFF
-,few,TRBV10-3,TRBJ1-3,TGTGCCATCAGTGATGTAGGAAACACCATATATTTT,CAISDVGNTIYF
-,-,TRBV5-1,TRBJ1-2,TGCGCCAGCAGCTTGGGGAAGGGAAGCTATGGCTACACCTTC,CASSLGKGSYGYTF
-,medium-sized,TRBV15,TRBJ2-1,TGTGCCACCAGCAGAGATCTAGAGGGGCAGTTCTTC,CATSRDLEGQFF
-,-,TRBV5-1,TRBJ1-3,TGCGCCAGCAGCTTGGACATCACTGGAAACACCATATATTTT,CASSLDITGNTIYF
-,once,TRBV5-1,TRBJ1-6,TGCGCGAGCAGCCGGACTAGCGGGTTGTTACGGGATTCACCCCTCCACTTT,CASSRTSGLLRDSPLHF
-,many,TRBV21-1,TRBJ2-1,TGTGCCAGCAGCACCGAAGGGGGGACTAGCGGTTACAATGAGCAGTTCTTC,CASSTEGGTSGYNEQFF
-,-,TRBV24-1,TRBJ2-3,TGTGCCACCAGTGGCCCTCCTTTAGATACGCAGTATTTT,CATSGPPLDTQYF
-,-,TRBV11-2,TRBJ2-1,TGTGCCAGCAGCTTAGACCCCTCAGGGAATGAGCAGTTCTTC,CASSLDPSGNEQFF
TRBD2,few,TRBV7-2,TRBJ2-1,TGTGCCAGCAGCTTAGAAGGACTAGCGTTTTTCAATGAGCAGTTCTTC,CASSLEGLAFFNEQFF
TRBD2,few,TRBV6-5,TRBJ2-4,TGTGCCAGCAGTTACGGGACTAGCGGGATCGGAGGTTATGGTATAGCCAAAAACATTCAGTACTTC,CASSYGTSGIGGYGIAKNIQYF
TRBD1,few,TRBV6-1,TRBJ2-7,TGTGCCACCCCGGGACAGGGCGCTGCCTACGAGCAGTACTTC,CATPGQGAAYEQYF
-,few,TRBV28,TRBJ2-3,TGTGCCAGCAGTTTATCCAGGGCAGGGTGGTATTTT,CASSLSRAGWYF
-,few,TRBV6-5,TRBJ1-5,TGTGCCAGCAAGGGCAGGGCAGAAACTCAGCCCCAGCATTTT,CASKGRAETQPQHF
-,-,TRBV20-1,TRBJ2-7,TGCAGTGCTGATGACTCCCCCTACGAGCAGTACTTC,CSADDSPYEQYF
-,many,TRBV6-6,TRBJ1-1,TGTGCCAGCAGTTACTCGGCCGCAGGGAACACTGAAGCTTTCTTT,CASSYSAAGNTEAFF
-,-,TRBV5-6,TRBJ2-7,TGTGCCAGCAGCAGGGGCGGCGGCACGATCATCTACGAGCAGTACTTC,CASSRGGGTIIYEQYF
TRBD2,few,TRBV24-1,TRBJ2-1,TGTGCCACCAGTGGTAGCGGGAGGGTTGAGCAGTTCTTC,CATSGSGRVEQFF
TRBD2,-,TRBV4-1,TRBJ2-3,TGCGCCAGCAGGGGACTAGCGGGGGGCACAGATACGCAGTATTTT,CASRGLAGGTDTQYF
-,few,TRBV12-3/TRBV12-4,TRBJ2-7,TGTGCCAGCAGTCAAATACAGGGTTACGAGCAGTACTTC,CASSQIQGYEQYF
-,few,TRBV27,TRBJ2-3,TGTGCCAGCAGTTTTGGGGGAGCAGGCACAGATACGCAGTATTTT,CASSFGGAGTDTQYF
TRBD1,-,TRBV5-1,TRBJ1-1,TGCGCCAGCGGCCCCAGTGGACAGGGATCGAACACTGAAGCTCTCTTT,CASGPSGQGSNTEALF
-,few,TRBV7-2,TRBJ2-5,TGTGCCAGCAGCTTTCGGTTGACGGAGACCCAGTACTTC,CASSFRLTETQYF
-,-,TRBV6-1,TRBJ1-5,TGTGCCAGCAGTGAAGGTGGAGGGGACCAGCCCCAGCATTTT,CASSEGGGDQPQHF
-,few,TRBV4-3,TRBJ1-1,TGCGCCAGCAGCCAAGATTACGGGGGAGGGGGGGCTTTCTTT,CASSQDYGGGGAFF
-,once,TRBV5-1,TRBJ1-2,TGCGCCGGCAGCTTGGCCGGCGGGGGGGACCATGGCTACACCTTC,CAGSLAGGGDHGYTF
TRBD1,few,TRBV9,TRBJ1-1,TGTGCCAGCGACCCGGGACAGGGGGACGGCACTGAAGCTTTCTTT,CASDPGQGDGTEAFF